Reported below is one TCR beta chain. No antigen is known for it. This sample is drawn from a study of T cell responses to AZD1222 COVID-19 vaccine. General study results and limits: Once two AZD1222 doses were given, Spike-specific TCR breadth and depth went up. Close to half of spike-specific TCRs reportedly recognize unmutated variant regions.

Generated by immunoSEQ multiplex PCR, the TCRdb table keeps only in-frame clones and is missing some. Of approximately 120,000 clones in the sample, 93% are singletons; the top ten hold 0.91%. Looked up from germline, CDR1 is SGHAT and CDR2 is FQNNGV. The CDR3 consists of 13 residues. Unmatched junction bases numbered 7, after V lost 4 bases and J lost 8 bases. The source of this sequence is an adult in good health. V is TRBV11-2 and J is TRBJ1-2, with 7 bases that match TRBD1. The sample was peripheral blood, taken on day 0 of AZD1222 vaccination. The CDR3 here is CASSSDRAGGYTF. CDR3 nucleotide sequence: TGTGCCAGCAGCTCCGACAGGGCGGGCGGCTACACCTTC.